One and the same sample provided the 21 T cell receptor beta chains below, sequenced in a study of CD8 T cells in Susac syndrome. The authors reverse transcribed about 0.45 to 1 ug RNA with random hexamers. MiXCR, run by TCRdb on the immunoSEQ multiplex PCR reads, gives a single entry per CDR3 protein. The top ten hold about 0.21% of the sample, which has roughly 150,000 distinct CDR3 sequences, approximately 93% seen once. What was sequenced was CD8+ T cells from PBMCs. The receptors stem from a human donor with multiple sclerosis.

The V and J genes are TRBV18 and TRBJ1-4; D might be TRBD1 (5 bases). CDR3 length equals 17 residues. The germline V and J ends were trimmed by 1 base and 6 bases, with 18 bases remaining between them. Looked up from germline, CDR1 is KGHSH and CDR2 is LQKENI. The CDR3 region has the DNA TGTGCCAGCTCACCACGGGGACCGCCCTTTCGGGATGAAAAACTGTTTTTT. Encoded protein: CASSPRGPPFRDEKLFF.

V gene TRBV7-8 combines with J gene TRBJ2-4; D is uncertain. Germline V gene sequence: CDR1 SGHVS, CDR2 FQNEAQ. Trimming took 1 base from V and 0 from J, leaving 7 bases between them. CDR3 size: 15 residues. CDR3 loop: CASSLGSAAKNIQYF. CDR3 bases: TGTGCCAGCAGCTTAGGCAGCGCAGCCAAAAACATTCAGTACTTC.

The CDR3: CASSYPGQIYEQYF. CDR3 DNA: TGTGCCAGCAGTTACCCGGGACAGATCTACGAGCAGTACTTC. V gene TRBV6-2 or TRBV6-3 combines with J gene TRBJ2-7, with 7 nucleotides matching TRBD1. Germline V gene data show CDR1 as MNHEY and CDR2 as SVGEGT. The CDR3 has 14 residues. The junction had 4 bases not matched to a gene; V was cut back by 2 bases and J by 3 bases.

V and J are TRBV7-9 and TRBJ2-3, with 9 bases fitting TRBD1. The length of the CDR3 is 13 residues. Germline lookup yields CDR1 SEHNR and CDR2 FQNEAQ (reference sequence). With V trimmed by 8 bases and J by 2 bases, 2 bases remained unmatched. The CDR3 DNA follows: TGTGCCAGCCGGACAGGGGCCACAGATACGCAGTATTTT. Translation gives CASRTGATDTQYF.

The chain carries TRBV20-1 and TRBJ1-2, with TRBD1 as a possible D gene (5 bases). Trimming stripped 4 bases from V and 3 bases from J, with 21 bases between. The CDR3 covers 16 residues. Germline values: CDR1 DFQATT, CDR2 SNEGSKA (reference sequence). The CDR3 region has the DNA TGCAGTGCTATATTCCCACAGCAGGGCGGACACTATGGCTACACCTTC. As protein: CSAIFPQQGGHYGYTF.

This clonotype has just one count. The gene calls are TRBV27 and TRBJ1-2, with TRBD1 matching 7 bases. Trimming removed 5 bases from V and 3 bases from J; junction bases left unmatched: 9. Germline assignment: CDR1 MNHEY and CDR2 SMNVEV (reference sequence). The CDR3 is 15 amino acids. The CDR3 here is CASSPRGGEYYGYTF. CDR3 nucleotides: TGTGCCAGCAGTCCAAGAGGGGGCGAATACTATGGCTACACCTTC.

The CDR3 region has the DNA TGTGCCGGGAACCCGGGGACAAGGTCTCTTGGTTCACCCCTCCACTTT. Its protein is CAGNPGTRSLGSPLHF. V usage is TRBV2 and J usage is TRBJ1-6, with TRBD1 as a possible D gene (6 bases). Trimming pared 11 bases from V and 9 bases from J, leaving 26 bases between. Germline values: CDR1 SNHLY, CDR2 FYNNEI. This CDR3 is 16 amino acids long.

The rearrangement links TRBV20-1 to TRBJ2-7, with 7 bases aligning to TRBD1. The germline CDR1 and CDR2 sequences are DFQATT and SNEGSKA (reference sequence). This CDR3 is 14 amino acids long. Trimming at V came to 0 bases and at J to 2 bases, leaving 4 bases not matched to a gene. CDR3 loop: CSARDRTGAYEQYF. The CDR3 region has the DNA TGCAGTGCTAGAGATAGGACAGGAGCCTACGAGCAGTACTTC.

The rearrangement joins TRBV11-1 to TRBJ2-7; D may be TRBD2 (6 bases). Per the germline V gene, CDR1 is SGHAT and CDR2 is FQDESV (reference sequence). This CDR3 region has 13 residues. With 5 bases removed from V and 5 bases from J, the gap between germline ends came to 13 bases. CDR3 DNA sequence: TGTGCCAGCAGCCTAAGGGCGGGGAACGAGCAGTACTTC. Its protein product is CASSLRAGNEQYF.

This rearrangement joins TRBV3-1 to TRBJ1-5, with a possible D match to TRBD1 (6 bases). Germline V lookup: CDR1 LGHDT, CDR2 YNNKEL (reference sequence). The germline V and J ends were trimmed by 0 bases and 2 bases, with 14 bases remaining between them. There are 17 residues in the CDR3. Written as DNA, the CDR3 is TGTGCCAGCAGCCAAGATTCTCCAGGGGTCGGCAATCAGCCCCAGCATTTT. Protein: CASSQDSPGVGNQPQHF.

Turning to this clonotype: Compared with germline, one end of the junction differs, possibly owing to a read error. V and J are TRBV9 and TRBJ2-3; a possible D gene is TRBD2 (6 bases). The CDR3 sequence is 14 residues long. Germline CDR1 and CDR2: SGDLS and YYNGEE. CDR3 in amino acids: CASNVADFTDTQYF. The CDR3 coding sequence is TGTGCCAGCAACGTAGCGGATTTCACAGATACGCAGTATTTT.

This chain links TRBV2 with TRBJ1-2, with 8 bases that match TRBD1. V was pared by 9 bases and J by 6 bases, with 9 bases of the junction left unmatched. CDR1 and CDR2 from the germline V gene are SNHLY and FYNNEI. The CDR3 runs to 13 residues. The CDR3 sequence: CASGDRRGDGYTF. CDR3 bases: TGTGCCAGTGGGGACAGGAGGGGAGATGGCTACACCTTC.

The rearrangement uses TRBV28 and TRBJ2-2; 8 nucleotides line up with TRBD2. The CDR3 sequence is 14 residues long. V lost 7 bases, J lost 5 bases, and 6 bases stayed unmatched. Germline CDR1 is MDHEN and CDR2 is SYDVKM. The CDR3 reads CASNKGTRTGELFF. The CDR3 nucleotides read TGTGCCAGCAACAAGGGGACTAGGACCGGGGAGCTGTTTTTT.

V is TRBV29-1 and J is TRBJ2-1, with 7 positions matching TRBD1. The CDR3 runs 16 residues. The germline V gene encodes CDR1 SQVTM and CDR2 ANQGSEA. Trimming took 4 bases from V and 0 from J; bases not matched to a gene: 9. The CDR3 reads CSVASRDSASYNEQFF. Written as DNA, the CDR3 is TGCAGCGTTGCTTCTAGGGACAGCGCCTCCTACAATGAGCAGTTCTTC.

The chain uses TRBV24-1 and TRBJ1-1; TRBD1 matches 8 bases. This CDR3 region has 15 residues. V dropped 1 base and J dropped 3; count of bases not matched to a gene: 3. Germline lookup yields CDR1 KGHDR and CDR2 SFDVKD. The CDR3 is CATSDFDRGDTEAFF. The CDR3, as DNA: TGTGCCACCAGTGATTTCGACAGGGGTGACACTGAAGCTTTCTTT.

The V and J genes are TRBV15 and TRBJ2-7; D unresolved. The CDR3 consists of 14 residues. The V and J ends lost 1 base and 3 bases respectively, with 10 bases between them. Germline lookup yields CDR1 LNHNV and CDR2 YYDKDF (reference sequence). CDR3 bases: TGTGCCACCAGCAGAGCCCCACCCGACTACGAGCAGTACTTC. Translating it yields CATSRAPPDYEQYF.

The V call is TRBV27, the J call TRBJ1-2, with TRBD1 identical over 8 bases. CDR1 is MNHEY and CDR2 is SMNVEV in the germline V gene (reference sequence). V lost 4 bases, J lost 8 bases, and 6 bases stayed unmatched. This CDR3 contains 13 residues. CDR3 sequence reads: CASSWDRSLGYTF. In DNA form, the CDR3 reads TGTGCCAGCAGTTGGGACAGGTCCTTAGGCTACACCTTC.

The chain is built from TRBV20-1 and TRBJ2-2, with D unclear. Trimming stripped 3 bases from V and 5 bases from J, with 16 bases between. This CDR3 comprises 15 residues. Germline values: CDR1 DFQATT, CDR2 SNEGSKA (reference sequence). The CDR3 region has the DNA TGCAGTGCTAGGCTTGGGTCCCCTCGGACCGGGGAGCTGTTTTTT. Its protein product is CSARLGSPRTGELFF.

This sequence joins TRBV20-1 and TRBJ2-2; D possibly corresponds to TRBD1 (6 bases). Germline CDR1 DFQATT, CDR2 SNEGSKA (reference sequence). This CDR3 comprises 13 residues. The germline V and J ends were trimmed by 1 base and 5 bases, with 8 bases remaining between them. This CDR3 reads CSARATGTGELFF. Here the CDR3 DNA reads TGCAGTGCTAGAGCCACAGGGACCGGGGAGCTGTTTTTT.

This chain uses TRBV28 with TRBJ2-7; 8 bases align to TRBD1. J was trimmed by 9 bases and V by 4 bases; bases with no gene match: 5. Germline CDR1 is MDHEN and CDR2 is SYDVKM. The CDR3 is 12 residues long. CDR3 nucleotide sequence: TGTGCCAGCAGTTCCGACAGGGGTGGGCAGTACTTC. Translation: CASSSDRGGQYF.

This clonotype was picked up one time. The J gene is TRBJ1-1, the V gene TRBV5-1; 7 nucleotides line up with TRBD1. This CDR3 contains 14 residues. Looked up from germline, CDR1 is SGHRS and CDR2 is YFSETQ. V lost 4 bases, J lost 5 bases, and 8 bases stayed unmatched. The CDR3 DNA reads TGCGCCAGCAGCCAACCCGGGACAGTAACTGAAGCTTTCTTT. Amino acid sequence: CASSQPGTVTEAFF.